This T cell receptor beta chain is from a study of cytomegalovirus exposure and HLA in healthy donors. V gave up 3 bases and J gave up 1 base, with 9 bases separating them. CDR3 size: 14 residues. Germline V lookup: CDR1 GTSNPN, CDR2 SVGIG (reference sequence). A multiplex PCR was run with 60 Vbeta primers and 13 Jbeta primers. The repertoire was sequenced with immunoSEQ multiplex PCR; TCRdb's copy has only in-frame clones and lacks some. The sample includes approximately 130,000 clones, about 61% of them seen just once. Overall study results and limits: Among TCR beta chains of equal frequency, HLA-associated ones were more clonally expanded in a later analysis.

Turning to this clone: The antigen remains unidentified.

This receptor was identified in a woman in her 40s in good health and CMV-seronegative. The source material was PBMCs. V is TRBV30 and J is TRBJ2-2; D ambiguous. The CDR3 region has the DNA TGTGCCTGGAGGGGCGTGCAGAACACCGGGGAGCTGTTTTTT. This codes for CAWRGVQNTGELFF.